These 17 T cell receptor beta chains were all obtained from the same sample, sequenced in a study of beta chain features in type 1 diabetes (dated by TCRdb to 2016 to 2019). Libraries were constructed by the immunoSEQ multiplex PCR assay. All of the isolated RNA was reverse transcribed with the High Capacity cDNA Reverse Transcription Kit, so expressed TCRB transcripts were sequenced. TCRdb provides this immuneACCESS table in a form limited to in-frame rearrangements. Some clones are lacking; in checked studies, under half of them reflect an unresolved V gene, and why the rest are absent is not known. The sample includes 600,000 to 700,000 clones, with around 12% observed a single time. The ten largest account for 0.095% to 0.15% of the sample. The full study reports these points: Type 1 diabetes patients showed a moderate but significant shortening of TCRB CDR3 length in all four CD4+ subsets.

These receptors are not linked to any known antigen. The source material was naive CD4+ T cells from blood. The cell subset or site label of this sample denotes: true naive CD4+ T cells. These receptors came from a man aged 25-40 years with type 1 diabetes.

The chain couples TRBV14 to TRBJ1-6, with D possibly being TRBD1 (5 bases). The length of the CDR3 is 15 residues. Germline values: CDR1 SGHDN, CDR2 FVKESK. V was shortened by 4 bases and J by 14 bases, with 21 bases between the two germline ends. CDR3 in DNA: TGTGCCAGCAGCCGTCTCCGGGACGGCCGGGAGTCCCTCCACTTT. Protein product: CASSRLRDGRESLHF. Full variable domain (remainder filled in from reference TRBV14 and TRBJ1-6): EAGVTQFPSHSVIEKGQTVTLRCDPISGHDNLYWYRRVMGKEIKFLLHFVKESKQDESGMPNNRFLAERTGGTYSTLKVQPAELEDSGVYFCASSRLRDGRESLHFGNGTRLTVT.

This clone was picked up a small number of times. The CDR3 nucleotides read TGTGCCAGCAGCCAAGCGAGAGGGGAAAAATCACCCCTCCACTTT. Translating gives CASSQARGEKSPLHF. The chain recombines TRBV4-2 with TRBJ1-6, with TRBD1 as a possible D gene (5 bases). V lost 1 base and J 10 bases, leaving 14 bases between the germline ends. The CDR3 loop spans 15 amino acids. Germline values: CDR1 LGHNA, CDR2 YNFKEQ.

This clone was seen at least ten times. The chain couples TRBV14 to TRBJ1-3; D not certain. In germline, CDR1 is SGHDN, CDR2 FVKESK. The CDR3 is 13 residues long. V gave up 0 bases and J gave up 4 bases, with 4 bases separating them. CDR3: CASSQEAGNTIYF. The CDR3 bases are TGTGCCAGCAGCCAAGAGGCGGGAAACACCATATATTTT.

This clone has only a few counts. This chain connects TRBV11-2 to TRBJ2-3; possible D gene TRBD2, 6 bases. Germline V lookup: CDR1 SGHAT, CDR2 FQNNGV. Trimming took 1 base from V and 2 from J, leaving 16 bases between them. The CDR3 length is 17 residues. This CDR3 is CASSLAYMDYNTDTQYF. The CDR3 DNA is TGTGCCAGCAGCTTAGCGTACATGGACTATAACACAGATACGCAGTATTTT.

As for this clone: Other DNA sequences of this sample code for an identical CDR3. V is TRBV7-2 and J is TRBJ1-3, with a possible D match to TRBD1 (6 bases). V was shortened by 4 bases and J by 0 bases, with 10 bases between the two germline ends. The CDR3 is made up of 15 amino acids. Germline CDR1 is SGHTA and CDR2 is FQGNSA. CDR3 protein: CASSSTGLSGNTIYF. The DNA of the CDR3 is TGTGCCAGCAGCTCGACAGGACTCTCTGGAAACACCATATATTTT.

The DNA of the CDR3 is TGTGCCAGCAGTTATCTAGGGGTCCCCTTTTACGAGCAGTACTTC. It translates to CASSYLGVPFYEQYF. This chain joins TRBV13 and TRBJ2-7; a weak D match, TRBD1 (5 bases). Germline-derived CDR1 and CDR2 are PRHDT and FYEKMQ (reference sequence). This CDR3 comprises 15 residues. The V end lost 6 bases, the J end lost 4 bases, and 19 bases lay between the germline ends.

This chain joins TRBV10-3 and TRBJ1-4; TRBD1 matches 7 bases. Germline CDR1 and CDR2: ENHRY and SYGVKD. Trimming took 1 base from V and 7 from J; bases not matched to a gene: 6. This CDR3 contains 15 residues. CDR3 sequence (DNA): TGTGCCATCAGTGAGTGGGACAGAAATATTGAAAAACTGTTTTTT. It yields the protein CAISEWDRNIEKLFF.

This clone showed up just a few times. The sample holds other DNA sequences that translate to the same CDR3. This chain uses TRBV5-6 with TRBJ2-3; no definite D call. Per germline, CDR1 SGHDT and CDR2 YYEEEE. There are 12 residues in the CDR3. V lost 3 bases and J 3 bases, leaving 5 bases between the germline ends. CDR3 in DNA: TGTGCCAGCAGCTCCGGGACAGATACGCAGTATTTT. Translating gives CASSSGTDTQYF.

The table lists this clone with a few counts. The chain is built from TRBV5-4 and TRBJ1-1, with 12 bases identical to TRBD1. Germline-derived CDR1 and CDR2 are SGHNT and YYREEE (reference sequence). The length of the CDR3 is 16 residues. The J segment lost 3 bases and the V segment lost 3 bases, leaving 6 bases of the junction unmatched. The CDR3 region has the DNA TGTGCCAGCAGCTCCCGGGACAGGGGGCGGGACACTGAAGCTTTCTTT. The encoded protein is CASSSRDRGRDTEAFF.

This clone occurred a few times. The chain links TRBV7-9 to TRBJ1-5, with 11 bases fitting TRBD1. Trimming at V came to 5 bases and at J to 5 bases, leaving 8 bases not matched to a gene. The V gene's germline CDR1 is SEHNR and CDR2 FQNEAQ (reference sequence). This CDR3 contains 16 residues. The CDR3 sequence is CASSPGQGALYQPQHF. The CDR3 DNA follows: TGTGCCAGCAGCCCAGGACAGGGGGCGCTTTATCAGCCCCAGCATTTT.

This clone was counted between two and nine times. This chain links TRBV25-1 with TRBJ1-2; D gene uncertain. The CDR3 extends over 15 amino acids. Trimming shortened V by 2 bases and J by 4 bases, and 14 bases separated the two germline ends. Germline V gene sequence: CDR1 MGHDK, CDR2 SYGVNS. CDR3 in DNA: TGTGCCAGCAGTGAAGGTACGGGGTCCGGCTATGGCTACACCTTC. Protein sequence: CASSEGTGSGYGYTF.

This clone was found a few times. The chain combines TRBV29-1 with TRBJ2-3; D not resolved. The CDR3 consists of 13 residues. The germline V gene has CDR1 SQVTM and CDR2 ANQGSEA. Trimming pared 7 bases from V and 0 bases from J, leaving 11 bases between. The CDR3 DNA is TGCAGCGCTGTCCTACCGAGCACAGATACGCAGTATTTT. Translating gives CSAVLPSTDTQYF.

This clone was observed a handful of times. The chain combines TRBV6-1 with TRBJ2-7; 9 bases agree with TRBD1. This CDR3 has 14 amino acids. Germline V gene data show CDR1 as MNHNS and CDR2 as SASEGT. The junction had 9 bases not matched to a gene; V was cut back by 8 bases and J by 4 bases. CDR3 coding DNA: TGTGCCAGCGGTAAGGGGACAGGGCCATACGAGCAGTACTTC. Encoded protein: CASGKGTGPYEQYF.

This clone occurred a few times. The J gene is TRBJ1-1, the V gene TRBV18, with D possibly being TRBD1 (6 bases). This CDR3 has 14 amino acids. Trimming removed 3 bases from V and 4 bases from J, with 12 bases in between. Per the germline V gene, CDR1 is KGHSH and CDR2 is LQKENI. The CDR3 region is CASSPRQEGTEAFF. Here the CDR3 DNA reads TGTGCCAGCTCACCTCGACAGGAGGGCACTGAAGCTTTCTTT.

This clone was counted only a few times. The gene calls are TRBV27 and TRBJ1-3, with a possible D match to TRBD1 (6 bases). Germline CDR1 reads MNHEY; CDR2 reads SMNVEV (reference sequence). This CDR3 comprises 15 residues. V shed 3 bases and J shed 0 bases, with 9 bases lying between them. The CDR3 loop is CASSFDRTSGNTIYF. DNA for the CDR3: TGTGCCAGCAGTTTCGACAGGACCTCTGGAAACACCATATATTTT.

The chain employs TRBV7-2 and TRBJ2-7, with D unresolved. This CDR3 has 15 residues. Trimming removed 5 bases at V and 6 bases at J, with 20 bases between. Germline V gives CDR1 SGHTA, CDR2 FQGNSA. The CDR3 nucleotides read TGTGCCAGCAGCCCCGAACCGGGCTATAACATCGAGCAGTACTTC. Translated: CASSPEPGYNIEQYF.

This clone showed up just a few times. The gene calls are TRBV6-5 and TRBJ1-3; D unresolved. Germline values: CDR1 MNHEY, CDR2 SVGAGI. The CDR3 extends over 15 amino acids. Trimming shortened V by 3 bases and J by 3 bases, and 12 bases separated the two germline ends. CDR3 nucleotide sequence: TGTGCCAGCAGTTATTCGGGGAGAGGTGGAAACACCATATATTTT. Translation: CASSYSGRGGNTIYF.